Shown below are 17 T cell receptor beta chains from a single sample sequenced in a study of T cells in Graves' hyperthyroidism and ophthalmopathy. Using RNA transcripts as the source, TCR beta CDR3 regions were amplified. Carried out on the TCR CDR3, a first-round RT-PCR used the HTBI primer set. TCRdb used MiXCR to reprocess the multiplex PCR reads, holding one entry per CDR3 protein. The table records some 500,000 distinct CDR3 sequences, about 15% of them present only once. The specimen was blood. These receptors were taken from a woman aged 25-40 years with Graves' ophthalmopathy.

This clonotype was seen ten or more times. The CDR3 region has the DNA TGTGCCAGCACCTTGGACGGGAGATCCTACGAGCAGTACTTC. Protein product: CASTLDGRSYEQYF. The V gene is TRBV7-9, the J gene TRBJ2-7, with D possibly matching TRBD2 (6 bases). The CDR3 has 14 amino acids. The V end lost 7 bases, the J end lost 1 base, and 14 bases lay between the germline ends. Germline CDR1 SEHNR, CDR2 FQNEAQ (reference sequence).

This clonotype came up many times. The genes are TRBV12-3 or TRBV12-4 and TRBJ2-2, with D hard to call. The V end lost 3 bases, the J end lost 6 bases, and 2 bases lay between the germline ends. The CDR3 sequence is 11 residues long. In DNA, the CDR3 is TGTGCCAGCAGTTTTTCCGGGGAGCTGTTTTTT. Translated, it gives CASSFSGELFF.

The chain has TRBV3-1 and TRBJ2-1; 13 nucleotides agree with TRBD2. V dropped 0 bases and J dropped 2; count of bases not matched to a gene: 13. The germline V gene encodes CDR1 LGHDT and CDR2 YNNKEL (reference sequence). The CDR3 length is 21 residues. The CDR3 DNA reads as TGTGCCAGCAGCCAAGATAGCGGACTAGCGGGAGAATCTGGCCCCTACAATGAGCAGTTCTTC. Encoded protein: CASSQDSGLAGESGPYNEQFF.

The CDR3 spells CSAIRVDYSNQPQHF. The CDR3 region has the DNA TGCAGTGCTATTAGAGTGGACTATAGCAATCAGCCCCAGCATTTT. This sequence joins TRBV20-1 and TRBJ1-5; D uncertain. Germline CDR1 and CDR2: DFQATT and SNEGSKA (reference sequence). V was clipped by 4 bases and J by 0 bases, with 13 bases between them. The CDR3 sequence is 15 residues long.

This clonotype was counted between two and nine times. The CDR3 loop reads CASSSGLSYNEQFF. The CDR3 coding sequence is TGTGCCAGCAGTTCAGGGCTCTCCTACAATGAGCAGTTCTTC. The rearrangement links TRBV6-2 or TRBV6-3 to TRBJ2-1; D is perhaps TRBD1 (5 bases). The CDR3 covers 14 residues. Deletions cut 4 bases from V and 0 bases from J, with 7 bases between. Germline V lookup: CDR1 MNHEY, CDR2 SVGEGT.

This clonotype was observed at least ten times. This chain uses TRBV7-3 with TRBJ2-5; D possibly corresponds to TRBD1 (5 bases). The CDR3 runs to 13 residues. The germline V and J ends were trimmed by 5 bases and 3 bases, with 10 bases remaining between them. Looked up from germline, CDR1 is SGHTA and CDR2 is FQGTGA. The CDR3 spells CASSVNRKETQYF. In DNA form, the CDR3 reads TGTGCCAGCAGCGTAAACAGGAAAGAGACCCAGTACTTC.

As for this clonotype: With a much larger clone just one base away, this may be a read error. The CDR3 nucleotides read TGTGCCAGCAGCCCAAGTCATGTCACAGGTACGCAGTATTTT. Translating it yields CASSPSHVTGTQYF. V is TRBV7-2 and J is TRBJ2-3; D possibly corresponds to TRBD1 (5 bases). The CDR3 is 14 residues long. Germline assignment: CDR1 SGHTA and CDR2 FQGNSA.

This clonotype has ten or more counts. The chain is built from TRBV18 and TRBJ2-5; D uncertain. Germline lookup yields CDR1 KGHSH and CDR2 LQKENI. The CDR3 is 16 residues long. V was pared by 4 bases and J by 1 base, with 16 bases between. CDR3 sequence reads: CASSLSNLAFQETQYF. CDR3 coding DNA: TGTGCCAGCTCACTAAGTAATCTGGCGTTCCAAGAGACCCAGTACTTC.

The V and J genes are TRBV7-3 and TRBJ1-3, with 7 bases fitting TRBD1. With V trimmed by 5 bases and J by 4 bases, 5 bases remained unmatched. The CDR3 length is 14 residues. CDR1 is SGHTA, CDR2 FQGTGA, per germline. This CDR3 reads CASSPGQSGNTIYF. In DNA, the CDR3 is TGTGCCAGCAGCCCGGGACAGTCCGGAAACACCATATATTTT.

The genes are TRBV12-3 or TRBV12-4 and TRBJ1-4, with D possibly matching TRBD1 (6 bases). V was shortened by 3 bases and J by 0 bases, with 11 bases between the two germline ends. The CDR3 has 16 amino acids. CDR3 region: CASSFDRNATNEKLFF. The CDR3 region has the DNA TGTGCCAGCAGTTTTGACAGGAATGCAACTAATGAAAAACTGTTTTTT.

This clonotype was found many times. The chain joins TRBV7-3 to TRBJ2-5; 15 bases map to TRBD2. CDR3 size: 14 residues. J lost 9 bases, V lost 3 bases, and 2 bases had no gene match. In germline, CDR1 is SGHTA, CDR2 FQGTGA. CDR3 region: CASSFGTSGGPQYF. CDR3 coding DNA: TGTGCCAGCAGCTTTGGGACTAGCGGGGGGCCCCAGTACTTC.

This clonotype was seen more than once but under ten times. V and J are TRBV18 and TRBJ2-7; 8 nucleotides agree with TRBD1. Germline CDR1 and CDR2: KGHSH and LQKENI. The CDR3 runs to 15 residues. J gave up 5 bases and V 3 bases, and 9 bases lay outside the gene matches. CDR3 amino acids: CASSPQQGGTHEQYF. The CDR3 coding sequence is TGTGCCAGCTCACCCCAACAGGGGGGAACCCACGAGCAGTACTTC.

V is TRBV11-1 and J is TRBJ2-4, with 8 bases matching TRBD2. V shed 5 bases, J shed 7 bases, and the junction held 13 bases outside the gene matches. The CDR3 is 16 residues long. Germline CDR1 reads SGHAT; CDR2 reads FQDESV (reference sequence). As DNA, the CDR3 is TGTGCCAGCAGCGTAGGCGGCGGGAGGATAGGGAACATTCAGTACTTC. Amino acid sequence: CASSVGGGRIGNIQYF.

V gene TRBV5-1 combines with J gene TRBJ2-7, with TRBD1 matching 11 bases. The CDR3 length is 16 residues. Germline loops: CDR1 SGHRS, CDR2 YFSETQ. Trimming took 4 bases from V and 3 from J; bases not matched to a gene: 9. CDR3 region: CASSDEGTGGGYEQYF. DNA of the CDR3: TGCGCCAGCAGCGATGAAGGGACAGGGGGAGGCTACGAGCAGTACTTC.

The table lists this clonotype with many counts. The V and J genes are TRBV5-5 and TRBJ1-5; the match to TRBD1 covers 9 bases. The V segment lost 3 bases and the J segment 4 bases; nucleotides outside the gene matches: 2. Per the germline V gene, CDR1 is SGHKS and CDR2 is YYEKEE (reference sequence). The length of the CDR3 is 14 residues. CDR3 DNA sequence: TGTGCCAGCAGCTACGGGACAGGGAATCAGCCCCAGCATTTT. This gives the protein CASSYGTGNQPQHF.

This chain connects TRBV10-1 to TRBJ2-1, with D possibly matching TRBD2 (6 bases). This CDR3 is built from 12 residues. Germline V gives CDR1 WNHNN, CDR2 SYGVQD (reference sequence). V lost 4 bases, J lost 7 bases, and 8 bases lay in between. The CDR3 reads CASSGGVNEQFF. CDR3 DNA sequence: TGCGCCAGCAGTGGGGGGGTGAATGAGCAGTTCTTC.

Concerning this clonotype: The missing conserved phenylalanine or tryptophan at the end of this CDR3 makes a read error likely. The chain is built from TRBV27 and TRBJ1-1; D remains unclear. Germline V gene data show CDR1 as MNHEY and CDR2 as SMNVEV (reference sequence). CDR3 length equals 13 residues. V shed 2 bases and J shed 1 base, with 5 bases lying between them. CDR3 DNA sequence: TGTGCCAGCAGTTTAGCGCGGAACACTGAAGCTTTCTCT. Amino acids: CASSLARNTEAFS.